These T cell receptor beta chains were read from a single sample in a study of Tregs in tolerant kidney transplant recipients. The data were produced by immunoSEQ multiplex PCR, yet TCRdb's version contains in-frame clones alone and is incomplete. Of about 60,000 clones listed, around 90% are singletons. The sequencing used CD8+ T cells from blood, collected before the transplant. The receptor set was obtained from a human donor who received a combined kidney and bone marrow transplant. CDR3s include the opening cysteine and the closing phenylalanine or tryptophan. The D gene is left open where the match is weak. Part of the rows lack a size; the others show once, few, many or a class for expanded clones.

-	TRBV13	-	TRBJ2-5	TGTGCCAGCAGCTTATCTGGCGGGGCCCGCCTCCAAGAGACCCAGTACTTC	CASSLSGGARLQETQYF
-	TRBV6-4	-	TRBJ2-7	TGTGCCAGCAGTGACTTTGATCGGTCCTACGAGCAGTACTTC	CASSDFDRSYEQYF
-	TRBV4-1	-	TRBJ2-3	TGCGCCAGCAGCACCCGGGGGCAGGGGGGCACAGATACGCAGTATTTT	CASSTRGQGGTDTQYF
TRBD2	TRBV19	once	TRBJ2-7	TGTGCCAGTAGTATAGGGACTAGGGCCAACGAGCAGTACTTC	CASSIGTRANEQYF
TRBD2	TRBV28	-	TRBJ2-7	TGTGCCAGCAGAGGAAATAGCGGGGGGGTGTACGAGCAGTACTTC	CASRGNSGGVYEQYF
-	TRBV9	once	TRBJ2-3	TGTGCCAGCAGCGTAGTAACCGGGGGGCCCACAGATACGCAGTATTTT	CASSVVTGGPTDTQYF
TRBD2	TRBV4-1	-	TRBJ2-7	TGCGCCAGCAGCCAAGGGGGTAGCGGGAGGGATTCCTACGAGCAGTACTTC	CASSQGGSGRDSYEQYF
TRBD1	TRBV9	-	TRBJ2-3	TGTGCCAGCAGCGTAGTTACAGGGGTCCATAGCACAGATACGCAGTATTTT	CASSVVTGVHSTDTQYF
TRBD1	TRBV13	-	TRBJ2-7	TGTGCCAGCAGCGTACAGGGGCCCGAGCAGTACTTC	CASSVQGPEQYF
TRBD1	TRBV28	-	TRBJ1-2	TGTGCCAGCAGGCCTCCCGGGACAGTCTATGGCTACACCTTC	CASRPPGTVYGYTF
-	TRBV10-3	-	TRBJ2-7	TGTGCCATCCAGGGGGGCCTTGTAGCGGGGAACCCCCGAGTATCCTACGAGCAGTACTTC	CAIQGGLVAGNPRVSYEQYF
TRBD1	TRBV30	-	TRBJ1-2	TGTGCCTGGAGTTCCGATTGGGACAGGGATTATGGCTACACCTTC	CAWSSDWDRDYGYTF
TRBD1	TRBV25-1	-	TRBJ2-5	TGTGCCAGCAGTGAATTGGGACAGGGCCAAGAGACCCAGTACTTC	CASSELGQGQETQYF
TRBD2	TRBV2	-	TRBJ2-1	TGTGCCAGCAGTGAATTTCTTCTGACTAGCGAGCTATATGAGCAGTTCTTC	CASSEFLLTSELYEQFF
-	TRBV5-1	-	TRBJ1-1	TGCGCCAGCAGCTCTACACAGGGTCGCTCGGTGAACACTGAGGCTTTCTTT	CASSSTQGRSVNTEAFF
-	TRBV4-3	-	TRBJ1-1	TGCGCCAGCAGCCAAGGGTTCACAGCTATGAACACTGAAGCTTTCTTT	CASSQGFTAMNTEAFF
TRBD1	TRBV13	once	TRBJ2-3	TGTGCCAGCAGCGCAGGACAGGGGTCATTATTCGGAGATACGCAGTATTTT	CASSAGQGSLFGDTQYF
TRBD1	TRBV11-2	-	TRBJ2-7	TGTGCCAGCAGTTGGACAGGGCCGGCTTACGAGCAGTACTTC	CASSWTGPAYEQYF
TRBD1	TRBV6-1	-	TRBJ2-1	TGTGCCAGCAGTATCGGACAGGGGGCGCCCAATGAGCAGTTCTTC	CASSIGQGAPNEQFF
-	TRBV19	once	TRBJ2-7	TGTGCCAGTAGCGACATACTAGCTACAGAGAAGGAGCAGTACTTC	CASSDILATEKEQYF
TRBD2	TRBV11-3	-	TRBJ2-1	TGTGCCAGCAGCTTTCTAGCGGGCCCCTACAATGAGCAGTTCTTC	CASSFLAGPYNEQFF
-	TRBV6-6	-	TRBJ1-1	TGTGCCAGCTGTTCTTCGGTTACTGAAGCTTTCTTT	CASCSSVTEAFF
TRBD2	TRBV6-4	-	TRBJ2-1	TGTGCCAGCAGTGACTCGACTAGCGGGGGGGCTTCTGAGCAGTTCTTC	CASSDSTSGGASEQFF
TRBD1	TRBV19	once	TRBJ1-2	TGTGCCAGTGGGACAGAGGACTTCTATGGCTACACCTTC	CASGTEDFYGYTF
-	TRBV7-8	-	TRBJ2-1	TGTGCCAGCAGCTCCTCCTTCCAGGGCCCCATGTTGAATGAGCAGTTCTTC	CASSSSFQGPMLNEQFF
-	TRBV5-6	-	TRBJ2-1	TGTGCCAGCAGCTTGGCCGCCCGGGAGCAGTTCTTC	CASSLAAREQFF
-	TRBV29-1	-	TRBJ1-1	TGCAGCGTTGAGCGGGACCCTGAAGCTTTCTTT	CSVERDPEAFF
-	TRBV30	-	TRBJ2-3	TGTGCCTGGAGTGTACTGCGGGCGCCAGATACGCAGTATTTT	CAWSVLRAPDTQYF
-	TRBV20-1	-	TRBJ2-7	TGCAGTGCTAGGGAGGGGTACGAGCAGTACTTC	CSAREGYEQYF